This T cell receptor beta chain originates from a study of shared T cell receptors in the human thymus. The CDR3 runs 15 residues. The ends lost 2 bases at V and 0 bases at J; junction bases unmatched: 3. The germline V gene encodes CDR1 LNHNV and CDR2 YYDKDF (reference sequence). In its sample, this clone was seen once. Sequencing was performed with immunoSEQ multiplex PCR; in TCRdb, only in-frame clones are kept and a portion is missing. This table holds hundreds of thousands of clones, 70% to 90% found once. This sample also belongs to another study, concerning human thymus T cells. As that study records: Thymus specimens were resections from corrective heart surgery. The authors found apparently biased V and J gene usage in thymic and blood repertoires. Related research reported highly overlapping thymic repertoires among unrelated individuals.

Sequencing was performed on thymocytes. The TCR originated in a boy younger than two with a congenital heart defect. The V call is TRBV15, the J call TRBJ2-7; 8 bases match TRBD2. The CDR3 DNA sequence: TGTGCCACCAGCAGACGGGAGGGTAGCTCCTACGAGCAGTACTTC. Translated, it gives CATSRREGSSYEQYF.